This T cell receptor (beta chain) was identified in a study of metastatic and nonmetastatic thyroid tumors. Study background: Across blood and tumor or nodule tissue, repertoires from malignant and benign thyroid patients were compared with one another. Study-wide points: Across blood and tumor, TCR beta diversity in malignant thyroid tumors was reportedly significantly higher than in benign nodules.

The CDR3 loop spans 16 amino acids. The V and J ends lost 6 bases and 0 bases respectively, with 15 bases between them. Germline loops: CDR1 MNHEY, CDR2 SMNVEV (reference sequence). Many counts were recorded for this clone. Its specificity is unknown. Original analysis: Between-group CDR3 differences, defined by clinicopathological status, yielded a distant-metastasis classifier for papillary thyroid cancer. From the PCR reads, TCRdb re-called clones with MiXCR. The V and J calls were determined by TCRdb, not by the authors. The sample includes some 22,000 clones, 20% to 25% seen only once; the top ten take roughly 13%. Thyroid surgery was performed in patients who had received no treatment beforehand.

The receptor comes from a male donor with papillary thyroid cancer or a benign thyroid nodule (not recorded which). Some clones in this sample may be carry-over from other donors' samples. The source material was blood. The chain combines TRBV27 with TRBJ2-1; D remains unclear. CDR3 sequence: CASRVTDISSYNEQFF. The CDR3 DNA reads as TGTGCCAGCAGAGTGACCGACATCAGCTCCTACAATGAGCAGTTCTTC.